These T cell receptor beta chains were read from a single sample in a study of metastatic and nonmetastatic thyroid tumors. TCRdb reassembled clones from the PCR reads with MiXCR. The sample lists 53,000 or so clones; 20% were seen once. Sequencing used blood. The receptors were sampled from a female donor with papillary thyroid cancer or a benign thyroid nodule (not recorded which). Some clones in this sample may be carry-over from other donors' samples. Each CDR3 is given with its conserved first and last residue. Each record gives: J gene, V gene, D gene, clone size, CDR3 protein, CDR3 DNA. A D gene is named only where the DNA matches it firmly. Sizes are listed as how often the clone was seen (once, few, many) or a class if it is expanded.

>TRBJ2-3|TRBV12-3/TRBV12-4|TRBD2|many
CASRTGTSSDTQYF
TGTGCCAGCAGGACGGGGACTAGCTCAGATACGCAGTATTTT
>TRBJ1-3|TRBV11-1|NA|many
CASSLWAGDSGNTIYF
TGTGCCAGCAGCTTATGGGCAGGGGACTCTGGAAACACCATATATTTT
>TRBJ1-1|TRBV19|NA|many
CASSTQVNTEAFF
TGTGCCAGTAGTACCCAGGTGAACACTGAAGCTTTCTTT
>TRBJ2-1|TRBV7-6|NA|many
CASSSPAGEQFF
TGTGCCAGCAGCTCTCCCGCGGGAGAGCAGTTCTTC
>TRBJ2-7|TRBV28|NA|few
CASSPAHGRAEQYF
TGTGCCAGCAGTCCCGCCCACGGAAGGGCCGAGCAGTACTTC
>TRBJ2-7|TRBV4-1|TRBD2|many
CASRSDAGGYEQYF
TGCGCCAGCAGATCCGACGCGGGAGGGTACGAGCAGTACTTC
>TRBJ1-2|TRBV20-1|NA|once
CSAIFRDMGVDGYTF
TGCAGTGCTATATTCCGAGACATGGGGGTAGATGGCTACACCTTC
>TRBJ2-2|TRBV11-2|NA|many
CASSLVNTGELFF
TGTGCCAGCAGCTTAGTGAACACCGGGGAGCTGTTTTTT
>TRBJ2-3|TRBV6-1|TRBD1|many
CASRGSTGVDTQYF
TGTGCCAGCAGGGGTTCGACAGGGGTGGATACGCAGTATTTT
>TRBJ2-5|TRBV11-1|NA|many
CASSRVDQETQYF
TGTGCCAGCAGCCGAGTAGACCAAGAGACCCAGTACTTC
>TRBJ2-7|TRBV18|NA|many
CASSKTSDSSYEQYF
TGTGCCAGCTCCAAGACCTCGGACAGCTCCTACGAGCAGTACTTC
>TRBJ2-1|TRBV6-1|TRBD2|many
CASSRWTSPYNEQFF
TGTGCCAGCAGCCGCTGGACTAGCCCGTACAATGAGCAGTTCTTC
>TRBJ2-3|TRBV10-2|NA|many
CAIGRPDTQYF
TGCGCCATCGGGAGACCAGATACGCAGTATTTT
>TRBJ1-6|TRBV27|NA|many
CASSYDSPYNSPLHF
TGTGCCAGCAGCTACGACAGTCCCTATAATTCACCCCTCCACTTT